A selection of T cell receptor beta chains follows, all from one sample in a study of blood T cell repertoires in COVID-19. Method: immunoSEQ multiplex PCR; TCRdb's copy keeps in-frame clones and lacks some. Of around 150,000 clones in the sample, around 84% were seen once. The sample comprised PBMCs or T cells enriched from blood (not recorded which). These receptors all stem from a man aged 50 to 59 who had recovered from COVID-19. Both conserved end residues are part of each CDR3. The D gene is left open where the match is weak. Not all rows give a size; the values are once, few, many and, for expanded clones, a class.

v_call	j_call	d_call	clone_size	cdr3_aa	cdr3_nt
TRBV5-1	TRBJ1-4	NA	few	CASSPGKGEIREKLFF	TGCGCCAGCAGCCCCGGGAAGGGGGAGATTCGTGAAAAACTGTTTTTT
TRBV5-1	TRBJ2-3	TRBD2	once	CASTPMVAGSTDTQYF	TGCGCCAGCACCCCAATGGTAGCGGGGAGCACAGATACGCAGTATTTT
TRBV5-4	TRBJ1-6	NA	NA	CASSQQAYNSPLHF	TGTGCCAGCAGTCAGCAGGCCTATAATTCACCCCTCCACTTT
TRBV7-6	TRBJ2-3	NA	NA	CASSLVGRGASTDTQYF	TGTGCCAGCAGCTTAGTGGGTCGAGGAGCTAGCACAGATACGCAGTATTTT
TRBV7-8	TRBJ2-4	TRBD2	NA	CASSPSTSGGGRRNIQYF	TGTGCCAGCAGCCCCTCTACTAGCGGGGGGGGGAGACGCAACATTCAGTACTTC
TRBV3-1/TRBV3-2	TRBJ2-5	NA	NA	CASTQGGGGTLRETQYF	TGTGCCAGCACCCAAGGTGGGGGGGGCACCTTACGGGAGACCCAGTACTTC
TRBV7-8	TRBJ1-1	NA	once	CASSFQGGGNTEAFF	TGTGCCAGCAGCTTCCAGGGCGGTGGGAACACTGAAGCTTTCTTT
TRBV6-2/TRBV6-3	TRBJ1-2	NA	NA	CASSYSVELRYGYTF	TGTGCCAGCAGTTACTCTGTGGAGCTTCGTTATGGCTACACCTTC
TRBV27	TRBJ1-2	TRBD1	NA	CASSWDSVPPYTF	TGTGCCAGCAGTTGGGACAGTGTTCCACCCTACACCTTC
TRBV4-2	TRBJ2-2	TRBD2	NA	CASSQVSGLAGDTGELFF	TGTGCCAGCAGCCAAGTCTCGGGACTAGCAGGAGACACCGGGGAGCTGTTTTTT
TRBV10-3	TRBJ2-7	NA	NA	CAISEGTGTYEQYF	TGTGCCATCAGTGAAGGAACAGGGACCTACGAGCAGTACTTC
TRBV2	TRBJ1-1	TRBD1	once	CASGKTGDMNTEAFF	TGTGCCAGCGGAAAGACAGGGGACATGAACACTGAAGCTTTCTTT
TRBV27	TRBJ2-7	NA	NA	CASSSRNRAYEQYF	TGTGCCAGCAGTAGCCGGAACAGAGCCTACGAGCAGTACTTC
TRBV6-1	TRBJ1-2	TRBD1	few	CASSEAGQGARGYTF	TGTGCCAGCAGTGAAGCGGGACAGGGGGCTCGGGGCTACACCTTC